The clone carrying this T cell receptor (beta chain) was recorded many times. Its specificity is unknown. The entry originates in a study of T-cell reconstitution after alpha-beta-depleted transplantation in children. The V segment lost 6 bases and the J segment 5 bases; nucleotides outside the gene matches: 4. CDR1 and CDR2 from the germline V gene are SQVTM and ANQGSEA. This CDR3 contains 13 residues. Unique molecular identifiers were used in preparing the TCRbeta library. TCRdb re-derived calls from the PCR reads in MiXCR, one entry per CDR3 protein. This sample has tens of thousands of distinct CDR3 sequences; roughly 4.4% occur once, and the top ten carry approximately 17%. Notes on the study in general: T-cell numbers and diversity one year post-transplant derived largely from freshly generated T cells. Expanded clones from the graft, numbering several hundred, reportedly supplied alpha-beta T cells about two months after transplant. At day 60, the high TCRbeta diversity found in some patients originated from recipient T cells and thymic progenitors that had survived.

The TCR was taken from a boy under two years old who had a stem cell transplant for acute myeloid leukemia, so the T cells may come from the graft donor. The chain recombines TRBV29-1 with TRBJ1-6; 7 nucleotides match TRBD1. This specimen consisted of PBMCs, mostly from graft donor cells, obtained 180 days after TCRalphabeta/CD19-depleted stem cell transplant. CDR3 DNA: TGCAGCGTGAGACAGGGCAATAATTCACCCCTCCACTTT. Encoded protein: CSVRQGNNSPLHF.